This record concerns one T cell receptor (beta chain) sequence. This clone appeared a single time. The antigen this receptor binds is unknown. One base away there is no much larger clone; base qualities are not given. This sample stems from a study of cytomegalovirus exposure and HLA in healthy donors listed by TCRdb under 2017. Regarding the research as a whole: According to an earlier analysis of a few hundred of the donors, about 179 million T cells yielded 90 million to 130 million unique TCR beta sequences and around 300 Gb of sequence data. An early release covering just under 650 HLA-typed donors comprised approximately 300 gigabases of sequencing data and tens of millions of unique TCR sequences. The genetic ancestry cluster associated with self-reported Caucasian donors included over 65% of the approximately 400 genotyped donors. The aim of the study was to test whether cataloging public T cell receptors could identify signatures of past pathogen exposure. The study used immunosequencing to profile the T cell repertoires of around 600 subjects and linked those repertoires to cytomegalovirus serostatus. Besides the first cohort of some 670 subjects, a separate validation cohort made up of roughly 130 different subjects was used. The study combined high-throughput TCR immunosequencing, statistical association of individual TCRs with disease status, and machine learning to predict cytomegalovirus infection status. In a later analysis, previously published TCR beta repertoires from several hundred donors were re-analyzed and high-resolution HLA genotyping was added so that TCR occurrence patterns could be studied. The later analysis used no new phenotypic data to find candidate immune exposures, relying instead on TCR beta sequences and their occurrence across donors. In an earlier analysis of several hundred of the donors, high-throughput TCR beta sequencing was used to judge whether each TCR beta V gene segment behaved as functional or pseudogenic. Donor age, sex, ethnicity and CMV serostatus were collected together with the repertoire data. In a later genetic analysis, genome-wide SNP genotypes for about 55% of the 666 donors were used, and that subset was treated as a discovery cohort. All discovery cohort repertoires had been generated using a single sequencing platform. HLA typing included class I and class II loci at four-digit resolution. Typing coverage differed by locus: A, B, C, DRB1 and DQB1 were typed in roughly 629-640 donors, DQA1 in 522, DPA1 in 600 to 610, and DPB1 in around 440. A handful of DR-DQ haplotypes were handled as single units for association and clustering because linkage in the cohort was strong. Among about 390 genotyped donors of the cohort, an average of about 240,000 unique TCR beta nucleotide sequences were sequenced per donor, 15% to 20% of them non-productive.

Results and caveats for the whole study, not just this receptor: A later genetic analysis associated a missense DCLRE1C variant with V-gene and J-gene trimming of TCR beta chains, and an independent cohort replicated the association. Because the 87-base-pair reads could not distinguish some IMGT-functional V segments, including TRBV6-2 and TRBV6-3, those segments were excluded. Some 15 rarely observed V segments, including chromosome 9 orphons, were excluded from the earlier analysis of just under 600 of the donors because counts were too low. When HLA alleles, especially DR and DQ, strongly co-occurred, attributing TCR associations to individual alleles was difficult. According to a later analysis, parvovirus B19, influenza, CMV and Epstein-Barr virus appeared linked to several top co-occurrence clusters. The cohort was sequenced for TCR beta chains only, and without alpha or paired-chain data the features that could be detected were limited. In a later genetic analysis, fewer N-insertions in productive TCRs were reported among donors in an Asian-associated ancestry cluster than the roughly 640-donor mean. A further reported finding was that TCR beta sequences accurately predicted the HLA-A and HLA-B alleles for most subjects in the first cohort. Most TCR sequences were observed very rarely across donors, whereas some public TCRs were present in many individuals. An earlier analysis of around 500 of the donors showed that most TCR beta V segments appeared in productive rearrangements either about 87% or about 30% of the time, which broadly matched IMGT annotations. A later analysis found that HLA-associated TCR beta chains were more clonally expanded and had lower generation probabilities than equally common non-associated chains. Linkage disequilibrium might explain the correlated functional status among segregating V segments, but an unknown experimental factor could not be excluded. It was suggested by the authors that the approach could potentially be generalized to other disease states and immunological phenotypes. The study gave a list of 150 to 200 TCR beta chains associated with cytomegalovirus. Sequencing depth was assumed to be roughly uniform across donors in the presence/absence analyses, though that assumption may not hold. In a later analysis, 16,951 TCR beta sequences were associated with specific HLA alleles at a false discovery rate of 0.05. Most CMV-associated TCR beta chains appeared to be HLA-restricted in a later analysis, and the HLA associations seemed to be driven largely by CMV exposure. The classifier was reported to diagnose cytomegalovirus status with high specificity and sensitivity in both the original and validation cohorts. For the cohort, immune exposure information was limited to CMV serostatus. In a later analysis, TCR association rates were found to vary across HLA loci, with the most associated TCRs seen for DRB1 alleles and the fewest for HLA-C alleles. The sequencing pipeline was judged likely to have produced a cluster of highly shared sequence variants as a technical artifact. Because HLA typing was missing for some donors at each locus, association tests included only the typed subset. A few of the identified cytomegalovirus-associated TCR beta chains were confirmed in vitro to be specific for cytomegalovirus antigens.

The cohort comprised hundreds of healthy bone marrow donors. Cohort members were all nominally healthy when sampled, although unrecorded immune exposures were likely present. The donor was CMV seronegative and belonged to the group of several hundred seronegative cohort members. A peripheral blood sample was collected from each donor, and TCR beta sequencing was performed on peripheral blood mononuclear cells. The Qiagen DNeasy Blood Extraction Kit was used to extract genomic DNA from the blood cell samples. Counted from cysteine to phenylalanine, this CDR3 has 13 amino acids. Solely the CDR3 DNA is kept, with 39 bases framed from the first base. According to the germline V gene, CDR1 reads KGHSH and CDR2 reads LQKENI. V and J are trimmed by 9 bases and 8 bases, and the gene matches miss 8 bases of the junction. The receptor library was made with the immunoSEQ multiplex PCR assay. For the multiplex PCR, a mixture combining 60 forward primers for TCR Vbeta segments and 13 reverse primers for TCR Jbeta segments was used. A multiplex PCR assay on genomic DNA amplified the CDR3 region of rearranged TCR beta genes. Amplified TCR beta libraries were sequenced as 87-base-pair reads on the Illumina HiSeq System. Turning to the authors' computational methods: Across the 600 to 700 repertoires, a later analysis counted 75 million to 90 million unique TCR beta chains, 9.5 million to 12 million of which were shared by at least two donors. To remove PCR and sequencing errors, raw reads were error-corrected and collapsed into unique sequences using a nearest-neighbor algorithm that merged closely related sequences. Alignment of CDR3 sequences to IMGT reference sequences was used to assign V, D and J gene segments. For a sequence to be retained, a match of at least six nucleotides was required to both a V gene segment and a J gene segment. A rearrangement was called productive if the CDR3 had no stop codons and remained in frame with V and J, and every other rearrangement was called non-productive. CDR3 was defined by IMGT convention, running from the second conserved V-encoded cysteine to the conserved J-encoded phenylalanine. The earlier analysis of some 600 of the donors excluded sequences that lacked an unambiguous match to a single V gene segment. An earlier analysis of under 750 of the donors called V segments functional above 56.7% productive rearrangements and segregating when the between-donor standard deviation exceeded 5%. A statistical classification framework was built to diagnose cytomegalovirus status from the catalog of TCR beta chain sequences. A later analysis assigned V and J genes by comparing TCR nucleotide sequences with IMGT/GENE-DB human TR gene sequences. A later analysis assigned CDR3 sequences and most-parsimonious VDJ recombination scenarios with the TCRdist pipeline. In a later analysis, each TCR beta chain was defined by its CDR3 amino acid sequence together with its V-gene family, and reads without a unique V-gene family were excluded. To address suspected cross-contamination and a sequencing artifact, a later analysis removed roughly 640 highly shared, low-generation-probability nucleotide sequences. In a later analysis, a clonal expansion index was calculated for each public chain from normalized within-repertoire ranks of inferred template counts. In a later analysis, generation probabilities were computed with a VDJ recombination model fitted to out-of-frame rearrangements, and the resulting probabilities were checked against IGoR. In a later analysis, hypergeometric tests were used to score TCR-TCR, TCR-HLA and TCR-CMV co-occurrence, with a repertoire-size bias correction applied to TCR pairs. A later analysis estimated false discovery rates by permuting HLA or CMV assignments 20 times. In a later analysis, co-occurring TCRs were grouped using DBSCAN, and TCRdist sequence similarity was added for clustering within HLA-allele-positive subsets. Repertoires with fewer than 30,000 or more than 120,000 public chains were left out of co-occurrence clustering, as were roughly five repertoires with anomalous nucleotide sharing. TCRdb stores this immuneACCESS table with in-frame sequences only. Part of the clones is absent; in the studies checked, under half of the shortfall reflects unresolved V genes, and no reason is known for the rest. D and trimming were read from the DNA, whereas the V and J calls and clone size are those reported in that table. The sample includes 100,000 or so clones, with around 70% observed a single time. The top ten clonotypes cover 3.2% of the sample.

The sequence joins TRBV18 to TRBJ2-1; TRBD1 lines up with 9 middle nucleotides. This TCR derives from a man between 25 and 39 years old in good health and CMV-seronegative. The sample consisted of PBMCs. CDR3 reads: CASHRDRAHEQFF. The nucleotide sequence reads TGTGCCAGTCACCGGGACAGGGCCCATGAGCAGTTCTTC.